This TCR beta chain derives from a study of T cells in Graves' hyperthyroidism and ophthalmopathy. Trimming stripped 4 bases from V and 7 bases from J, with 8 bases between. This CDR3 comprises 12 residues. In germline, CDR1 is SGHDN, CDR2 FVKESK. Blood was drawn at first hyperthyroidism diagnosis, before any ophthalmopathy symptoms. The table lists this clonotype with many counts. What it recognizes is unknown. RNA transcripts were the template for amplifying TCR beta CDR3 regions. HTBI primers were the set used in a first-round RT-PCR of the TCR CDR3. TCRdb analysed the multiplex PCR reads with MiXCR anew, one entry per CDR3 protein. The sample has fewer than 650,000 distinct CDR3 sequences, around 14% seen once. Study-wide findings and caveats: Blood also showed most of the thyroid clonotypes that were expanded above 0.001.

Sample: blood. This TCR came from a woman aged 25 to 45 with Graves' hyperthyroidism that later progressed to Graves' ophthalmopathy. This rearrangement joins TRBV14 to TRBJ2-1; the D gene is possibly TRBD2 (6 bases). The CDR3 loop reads CASSRGTNEQFF. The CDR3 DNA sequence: TGTGCCAGCAGCCGCGGGACGAATGAGCAGTTCTTC. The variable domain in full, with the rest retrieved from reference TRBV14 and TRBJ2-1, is EAGVTQFPSHSVIEKGQTVTLRCDPISGHDNLYWYRRVMGKEIKFLLHFVKESKQDESGMPNNRFLAERTGGTYSTLKVQPAELEDSGVYFCASSRGTNEQFFGPGTRLTVL.